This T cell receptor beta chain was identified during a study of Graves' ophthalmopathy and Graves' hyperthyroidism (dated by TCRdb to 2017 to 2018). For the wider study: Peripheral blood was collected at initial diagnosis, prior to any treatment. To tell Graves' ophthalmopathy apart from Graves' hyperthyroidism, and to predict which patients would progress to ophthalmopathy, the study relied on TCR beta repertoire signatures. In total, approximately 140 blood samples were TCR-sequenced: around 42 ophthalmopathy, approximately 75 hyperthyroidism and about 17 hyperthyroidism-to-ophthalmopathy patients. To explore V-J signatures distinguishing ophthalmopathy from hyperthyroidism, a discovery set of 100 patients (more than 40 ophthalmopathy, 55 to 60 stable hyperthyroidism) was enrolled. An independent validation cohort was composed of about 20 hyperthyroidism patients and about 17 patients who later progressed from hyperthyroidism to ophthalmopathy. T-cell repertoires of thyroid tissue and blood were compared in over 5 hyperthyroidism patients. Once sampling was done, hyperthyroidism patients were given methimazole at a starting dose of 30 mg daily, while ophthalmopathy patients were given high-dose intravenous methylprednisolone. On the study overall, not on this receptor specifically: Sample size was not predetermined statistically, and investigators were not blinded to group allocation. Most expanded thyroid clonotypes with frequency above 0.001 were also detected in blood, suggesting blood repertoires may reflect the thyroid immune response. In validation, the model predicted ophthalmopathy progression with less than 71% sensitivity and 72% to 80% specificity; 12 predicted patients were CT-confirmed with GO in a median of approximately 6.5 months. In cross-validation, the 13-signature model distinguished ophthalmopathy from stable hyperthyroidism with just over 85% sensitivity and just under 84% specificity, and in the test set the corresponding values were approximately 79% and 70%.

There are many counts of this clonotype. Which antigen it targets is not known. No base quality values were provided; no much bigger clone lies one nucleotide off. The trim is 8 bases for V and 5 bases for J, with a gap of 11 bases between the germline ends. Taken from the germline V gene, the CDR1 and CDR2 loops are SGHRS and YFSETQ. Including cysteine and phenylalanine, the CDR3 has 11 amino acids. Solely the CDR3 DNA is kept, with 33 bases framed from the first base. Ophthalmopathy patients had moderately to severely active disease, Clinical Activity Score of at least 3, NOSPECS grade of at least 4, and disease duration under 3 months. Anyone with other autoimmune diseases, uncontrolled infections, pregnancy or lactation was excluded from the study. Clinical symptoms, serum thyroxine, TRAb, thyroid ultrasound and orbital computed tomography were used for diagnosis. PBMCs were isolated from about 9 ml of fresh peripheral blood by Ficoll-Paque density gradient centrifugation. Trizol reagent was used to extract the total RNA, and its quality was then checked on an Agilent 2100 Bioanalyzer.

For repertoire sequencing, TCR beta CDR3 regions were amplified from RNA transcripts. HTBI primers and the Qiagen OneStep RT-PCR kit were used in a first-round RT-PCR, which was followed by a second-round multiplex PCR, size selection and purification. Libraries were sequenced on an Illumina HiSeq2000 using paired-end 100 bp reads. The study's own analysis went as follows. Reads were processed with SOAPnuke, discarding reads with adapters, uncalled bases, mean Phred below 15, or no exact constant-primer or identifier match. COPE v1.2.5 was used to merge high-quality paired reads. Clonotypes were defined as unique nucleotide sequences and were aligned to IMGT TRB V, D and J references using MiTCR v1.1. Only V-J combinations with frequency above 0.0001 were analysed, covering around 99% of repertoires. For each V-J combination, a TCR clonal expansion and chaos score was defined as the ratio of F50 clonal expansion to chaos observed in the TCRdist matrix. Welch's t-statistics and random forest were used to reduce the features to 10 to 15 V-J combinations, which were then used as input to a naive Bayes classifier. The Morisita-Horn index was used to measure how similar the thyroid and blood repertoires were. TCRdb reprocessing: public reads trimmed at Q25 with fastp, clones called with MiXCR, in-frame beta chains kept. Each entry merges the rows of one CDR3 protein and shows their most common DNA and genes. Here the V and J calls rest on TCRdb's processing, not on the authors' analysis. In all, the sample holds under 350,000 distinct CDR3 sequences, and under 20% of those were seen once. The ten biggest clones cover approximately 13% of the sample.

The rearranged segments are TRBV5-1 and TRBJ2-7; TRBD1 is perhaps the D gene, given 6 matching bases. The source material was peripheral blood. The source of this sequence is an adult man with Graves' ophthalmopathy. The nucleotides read TGCGCCAGTCAACAGGGCGACGAGCAGTACTTC. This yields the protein CASQQGDEQYF.